The 20 T cell receptor beta chains below all came from one sample that was sequenced in a study of cytomegalovirus exposure and HLA in healthy donors. 13 Jbeta primers and 60 Vbeta primers were used for the PCR. Sequencing used immunoSEQ multiplex PCR; TCRdb keeps in-frame clones, though not all of them. The repertoire consists of over 100,000 clones, with 70% to 85% occurring once and the leading ten covering under 1.5%. The sequencing input was PBMCs. The receptors were sampled from a female donor in good health and CMV-seronegative.

V is TRBV30 and J is TRBJ1-1, with D possibly being TRBD1 (6 bases). The CDR3 sequence is 14 residues long. The V end was cut by 5 bases, the J end by 3 bases, with 16 bases between. The V gene's germline CDR1 is GTSNPN and CDR2 SVGIG (reference sequence). The CDR3 DNA is TGTGCCTGGGGGGAGGGGGGAGCGGACACTGAAGCTTTCTTT. Residues: CAWGEGGADTEAFF. The full variable domain, its missing parts supplied by reference TRBV30 and TRBJ1-1, is SQTIHQWPATLVQPVGSPLSLECTVEGTSNPNLYWYRQAAGRGLQLLFYSVGIGQISSEVPQNLSASRPQDRQFILSSKKLLLSDSGFYLCAWGEGGADTEAFFGQGTRLTVV.

The rearrangement joins TRBV5-6 to TRBJ1-1, with TRBD1 matching over 7 bases. CDR1 is SGHDT and CDR2 is YYEEEE in the germline V gene. There are 14 residues in the CDR3. V lost 5 bases and J lost 1; bases outside the gene matches: 5. In DNA, the CDR3 is TGTGCCAGCAGGGCCGGGACAGAGAACACTGAAGCTTTCTTT. Translation: CASRAGTENTEAFF.

The J gene is TRBJ2-3, the V gene TRBV7-2; 14 nucleotides match TRBD2. Per germline, CDR1 SGHTA and CDR2 FQGNSA. CDR3 length: 16 residues. V shed 5 bases and J 8 bases; nucleotides not matched to a gene: 9. The chain's CDR3 is CASSPRGLAGEGTQYF. DNA for the CDR3: TGTGCCAGCAGCCCAAGGGGACTAGCGGGAGAGGGTACGCAGTATTTT. Variable domain in full (rest from reference TRBV7-2 and TRBJ2-3): GAGVSQSPSNKVTEKGKDVELRCDPISGHTALYWYRQSLGQGLEFLIYFQGNSAPDKSGLPSDRFSAERTGGSVSTLTIQRTQQEDSAVYLCASSPRGLAGEGTQYFGPGTRLTVL.

This rearrangement joins TRBV4-3 to TRBJ2-7, with 9 bases lining up with TRBD2. There are 14 residues in the CDR3. V dropped 4 bases and J dropped 6; count of bases not matched to a gene: 7. Germline V gene sequence: CDR1 LGHNA, CDR2 YSLEER. As DNA, the CDR3 is TGCGCCAGCAGCCTTACGGGACTAGCAATCGAGCAGTACTTC. This translates into CASSLTGLAIEQYF.

The chain has TRBV15 and TRBJ2-3, with 9 bases matching TRBD2. Per germline, CDR1 LNHNV and CDR2 YYDKDF (reference sequence). This CDR3 is built from 19 residues. Losses at the gene ends were 1 base for V and 2 bases for J; bases not matched to a gene: 13. The CDR3 nucleotides read TGTGCCACCAGCAGAGCGGGGAAGGATAGCGGGGGTAACACAGATACGCAGTATTTT. It yields the protein CATSRAGKDSGGNTDTQYF.

CDR3 coding DNA: TGTGCCAGCAGCTTCTCAACTAACACTGAAGCTTTCTTT. Its translation: CASSFSTNTEAFF. The J gene is TRBJ1-1, the V gene TRBV7-3; D gene ambiguous. Germline V gives CDR1 SGHTA, CDR2 FQGTGA. V was pared by 3 bases and J by 2 bases, with 7 bases between. This CDR3 is built from 13 residues.

This chain uses TRBV19 with TRBJ1-2; D gene ambiguous. The CDR3 runs to 13 residues. The germline V gene encodes CDR1 LNHDA and CDR2 SQIVND (reference sequence). The V gene lost 0 bases and the J gene lost 8 bases, with 10 bases spanning the gap. CDR3 in DNA: TGTGCCAGTAGTATAGATCTAAGAGTCGGCTACACCTTC. This sequence encodes CASSIDLRVGYTF.

This sequence joins TRBV11-2 and TRBJ2-1; TRBD2 is a possible D gene (6 bases). The germline gives CDR1 SGHAT, CDR2 FQNNGV. V lost 2 bases and J 10 bases, leaving 15 bases between the germline ends. This CDR3 has 14 amino acids. CDR3 in DNA: TGTGCCAGCAGCTTAAGGGAGGTCGGGGTCGAGCAGTTCTTC. It specifies CASSLREVGVEQFF.

This sequence joins TRBV6-5 and TRBJ1-2; D possibly corresponds to TRBD1 (5 bases). Trimming took 2 bases from V and 2 from J, leaving 12 bases between them. The CDR3 is made up of 15 amino acids. Germline lookup yields CDR1 MNHEY and CDR2 SVGAGI. CDR3 DNA: TGTGCCAGCAGTTACACTCAGGGAACCAACTATGGCTACACCTTC. It is translated as CASSYTQGTNYGYTF.

The chain carries TRBV6-1 and TRBJ2-7; D call uncertain. CDR3 length equals 12 residues. Trimming pared 3 bases from V and 3 bases from J, leaving 6 bases between. CDR1 and CDR2 from the germline V gene are MNHNS and SASEGT. CDR3 DNA sequence: TGTGCCAGCAGTGACCTACTCTACGAGCAGTACTTC. Amino acids: CASSDLLYEQYF.

This sequence joins TRBV5-8 and TRBJ1-3; D is ambiguous. V lost 1 base, J lost 5 bases, and 4 bases lay in between. Per germline, CDR1 SGHTS and CDR2 YDEGEE. The CDR3 contains 12 residues. CDR3 protein: CASSLIRNTIYF. The DNA for the CDR3 is TGTGCCAGCAGCTTGATTAGAAACACCATATATTTT.

J is TRBJ1-2 and V is TRBV27; possibly TRBD1 for D (6 bases). The CDR3 has 14 residues. Germline assignment: CDR1 MNHEY and CDR2 SMNVEV (reference sequence). With 5 bases removed from V and 4 bases from J, the gap between germline ends came to 14 bases. CDR3 bases: TGTGCCAGCAGTCCTACCACAGGGATCTATGGCTACACCTTC. This codes for CASSPTTGIYGYTF.

This chain uses TRBV19 with TRBJ2-7; 7 nucleotides line up with TRBD1. In germline, CDR1 is LNHDA, CDR2 SQIVND (reference sequence). The CDR3 is 14 amino acids. V shed 1 base and J 3 bases; nucleotides not matched to a gene: 3. CDR3 region: CASSIGPGGYEQYF. The CDR3 bases are TGTGCCAGTAGTATAGGCCCAGGGGGCTACGAGCAGTACTTC.

The gene calls are TRBV27 and TRBJ1-5; maybe TRBD1 (5 bases). The CDR3 runs 11 residues. The V gene lost 11 bases and the J gene lost 11 bases, with 16 bases spanning the gap. In germline, CDR1 is MNHEY, CDR2 SMNVEV (reference sequence). CDR3 region: CAAGGSHAQHF. The CDR3 coding sequence is TGTGCCGCGGGGGGGTCACACGCCCAGCATTTT.

The rearrangement links TRBV10-1 to TRBJ2-7; 7 nucleotides match TRBD2. Germline values: CDR1 WNHNN, CDR2 SYGVQD (reference sequence). V shed 6 bases and J 6 bases; nucleotides not matched to a gene: 8. The CDR3 has 13 amino acids. CDR3 sequence reads: CASSPGTMSEQYF. Written as DNA, the CDR3 is TGCGCCAGCAGCCCCGGGACTATGTCCGAGCAGTACTTC.

The CDR3 sequence is CASSQNSLEAFF. The CDR3, as DNA: TGTGCCAGCAGCCAGAACAGTCTAGAAGCTTTCTTT. The chain joins TRBV14 to TRBJ1-1; D is unresolved. In germline, CDR1 is SGHDN, CDR2 FVKESK. Trimming took 3 bases from V and 8 from J, leaving 10 bases between them. This CDR3 region has 12 residues.

This clone was picked up one time. The J gene is TRBJ2-1, the V gene TRBV5-6, with 11 bases aligning to TRBD2. This CDR3 is built from 16 residues. Germline CDR1 is SGHDT and CDR2 is YYEEEE. V dropped 2 bases and J dropped 8; count of bases not matched to a gene: 9. The CDR3 sequence is CASSFLVAGGHYEQFF. CDR3 bases: TGTGCCAGCAGCTTCCTCGTAGCGGGAGGGCACTATGAGCAGTTCTTC.

The chain combines TRBV19 with TRBJ1-5; D is ambiguous. V shed 3 bases and J shed 1 base, with 10 bases lying between them. Germline V CDR1 and CDR2: LNHDA, SQIVND (reference sequence). This CDR3 comprises 15 residues. CDR3 residues: CASSMRGISNQPQHF. The DNA of the CDR3 is TGTGCCAGTAGTATGAGAGGCATAAGCAATCAGCCCCAGCATTTT.

This clone has a handful of counts. The J gene is TRBJ1-5, the V gene TRBV2, with TRBD1 identical over 8 bases. CDR3 length: 15 residues. The ends lost 6 bases at V and 0 bases at J; junction bases unmatched: 4. Germline CDR1 reads SNHLY; CDR2 reads FYNNEI. CDR3 nucleotide sequence: TGTGCCAGCAGAGACAGGGGTCTTAGCAATCAGCCCCAGCATTTT. Its translation is CASRDRGLSNQPQHF.

This clone was observed a few times. This chain uses TRBV19 with TRBJ2-3; no definite D call. Trimming cost V 1 base and J 1 base, with 6 bases left between them. Germline loops: CDR1 LNHDA, CDR2 SQIVND (reference sequence). The CDR3 has 14 amino acids. Here the CDR3 reads CASSIATGTDTQYF. Here the CDR3 DNA reads TGTGCCAGTAGTATAGCCACTGGCACAGATACGCAGTATTTT.